This is a list of T cell receptor beta chains from one sample in a study of cytomegalovirus exposure and HLA in healthy donors. Sequencing used immunoSEQ multiplex PCR; TCRdb keeps in-frame clones, though not all of them. Here the sample spans fewer than 200,000 clones, roughly 70% being singletons. The specimen sequenced was PBMCs. Source of these receptors: a girl aged 10 to 17 in good health and CMV-seronegative. CDR3s include the opening cysteine and the closing phenylalanine or tryptophan. Fields, in order: V gene, D gene, J gene, clone size, CDR3 protein, CDR3 DNA. The D gene is left open where the match is weak. Not all rows give a size; the values are once, few, many and, for expanded clones, a class.

TRBV5-6,TRBD1,TRBJ1-1,NA,CASSWGTGGGTEAFF,TGTGCCAGCAGCTGGGGGACAGGGGGAGGCACTGAAGCTTTCTTT
TRBV27,TRBD1,TRBJ2-1,NA,CASRDSFNEQFF,TGTGCCAGCCGGGACAGTTTCAATGAGCAGTTCTTC
TRBV5-1,NA,TRBJ2-3,few,CASSLGRVTDTQYF,TGCGCCAGCAGCTTGGGGAGGGTCACAGATACGCAGTATTTT
TRBV2,NA,TRBJ2-7,few,CASQELPLKEQYF,TGTGCCAGCCAGGAACTGCCTTTGAAGGAGCAGTACTTC
TRBV6-1,NA,TRBJ2-1,many,CASKPGVYNEQFF,TGTGCCAGCAAACCCGGGGTCTACAATGAGCAGTTCTTC
TRBV5-1,NA,TRBJ1-5,NA,CATELNHGDRQPQHF,TGCGCCACCGAGCTTAATCACGGGGATCGACAGCCCCAGCATTTT
TRBV11-3,TRBD1,TRBJ2-1,NA,CASSPRGTGGNEQFF,TGTGCCAGCAGCCCACGCGGGACAGGGGGTAATGAGCAGTTCTTC
TRBV27,TRBD1,TRBJ2-1,NA,CASSYPGTVYNEQFF,TGTGCCAGCAGTTACCCCGGGACAGTCTACAATGAGCAGTTCTTC
TRBV10-1,NA,TRBJ2-7,NA,CASSVGGTSYEQYF,TGCGCCAGCAGTGTCGGAGGGACCTCCTACGAGCAGTACTTC
TRBV7-8,TRBD2,TRBJ2-7,NA,CASSAGLAVSSEQYF,TGTGCCAGCAGCGCGGGACTAGCAGTAAGTTCCGAGCAGTACTTC
TRBV5-1,TRBD2,TRBJ2-5,NA,CASSLGGAGGIETQYF,TGCGCCAGCAGCCTGGGGGGAGCGGGGGGCATCGAGACCCAGTACTTC
TRBV29-1,NA,TRBJ2-3,NA,CSVEDQGDTQYF,TGCAGCGTTGAAGACCAGGGCGATACGCAGTATTTT
TRBV5-4,TRBD1,TRBJ1-4,few,CASSSGRGRVNEKLFF,TGTGCCAGCAGCAGCGGGAGGGGGCGTGTTAATGAAAAACTGTTTTTT
TRBV4-2,NA,TRBJ2-5,NA,CASSQNGGPSMYQETQYF,TGTGCCAGCAGCCAAAACGGGGGGCCCTCAATGTACCAAGAGACCCAGTACTTC
TRBV2,TRBD2,TRBJ2-1,NA,CASHTGEAGNYNEQFF,TGTGCCAGCCACACGGGGGAAGCGGGGAACTACAATGAGCAGTTCTTC
TRBV15,NA,TRBJ1-6,NA,CATGQGYNSPLHF,TGTGCCACCGGGCAGGGGTATAATTCACCCCTCCACTTT